The 27 T cell receptor beta chains below all came from one sample that was sequenced in a study of human T cells and chemical hapten exposure. MiXCR, applied by TCRdb to the RACE reads, yields one record per CDR3 protein. The data contain around 120,000 distinct CDR3 sequences, approximately 14% of them seen just once; the ten biggest clones take up approximately 0.92%. The time point is: patch test 1, 2 weeks after DPC sensitization. Treatment denoted: therapeutic diphenylcyclopropenone sensitization with weekly scalp DPC. The sequencing here drew on whole blood, taken in connection with sensitization to the hapten diphenylcyclopropenone (DPC). The receptors come from a man younger than 35 with alopecia areata. Some clones in this sample may be carry-over from other donors' samples.

This clonotype turned up a few times. The J gene is TRBJ2-5, the V gene TRBV4-1; tentative D call: TRBD2 (6 bases). Trimming took off 0 bases at V and 4 bases at J, with 9 bases between the two ends. The CDR3 covers 14 residues. Germline V lookup: CDR1 MGHRA, CDR2 YSYEKL. The CDR3 DNA sequence: TGCGCCAGCAGCCAAGAGGGGACTCGAGAGACCCAGTACTTC. Translating gives CASSQEGTRETQYF.

This clonotype was detected only a few times. This chain connects TRBV10-2 to TRBJ1-5, with 8 positions matching TRBD1. The length of the CDR3 is 16 residues. The germline V gene encodes CDR1 WSHSY and CDR2 SAAADI. V was pared by 6 bases and J by 1 base, with 8 bases of the junction left unmatched. The CDR3 spells CASRPQGAASNQPQHF. The CDR3 bases are TGCGCCAGCAGGCCTCAGGGGGCAGCGAGCAATCAGCCCCAGCATTTT.

V usage is TRBV6-5 and J usage is TRBJ2-5; D not resolved. Germline CDR1 is MNHEY and CDR2 is SVGAGI. The CDR3 has 11 residues. V was pared by 4 bases and J by 5 bases, with 5 bases between. Here the CDR3 DNA reads TGTGCCAGCAGTTCCTCGGAGACCCAGTACTTC. Translation: CASSSSETQYF.

Ten or more counts support this clonotype. The chain employs TRBV11-3 and TRBJ1-1; the D gene is possibly TRBD1 (5 bases). This CDR3 is 15 amino acids long. CDR1 SGHNT and CDR2 YENEEA come from the germline V gene. Trimming removed 4 bases from V and 2 bases from J, with 14 bases in between. The CDR3 protein is CASSSSTETNTEAFF. CDR3 DNA: TGTGCCAGCAGCTCCTCGACAGAAACAAACACTGAAGCTTTCTTT.

In this sample, this clonotype turned up many times. The J gene is TRBJ1-1, the V gene TRBV11-2; 8 nucleotides align to TRBD1. This CDR3 contains 13 residues. J gave up 5 bases and V 10 bases, and 9 bases lay outside the gene matches. Germline values: CDR1 SGHAT, CDR2 FQNNGV. The CDR3 spells CAIRTGIRTEAFF. The DNA of the CDR3 is TGTGCCATAAGGACAGGGATTAGGACTGAAGCTTTCTTT.

This clonotype occurred many times. The chain is built from TRBV7-9 and TRBJ2-7; 8 bases map to TRBD2. This CDR3 spans 17 amino acids. Germline CDR1 is SEHNR and CDR2 is FQNEAQ (reference sequence). The V segment lost 2 bases and the J segment 5 bases; nucleotides outside the gene matches: 14. CDR3 sequence reads: CASSLRLSAGGPHEQYF. CDR3 nucleotide sequence: TGTGCCAGCAGCTTAAGGCTTTCGGCGGGGGGCCCCCACGAGCAGTACTTC.

This clonotype was observed a handful of times. V is TRBV6-5 and J is TRBJ2-7, with D possibly matching TRBD1 (5 bases). With 6 bases removed from V and 0 bases from J, the gap between germline ends came to 15 bases. There are 15 residues in the CDR3. Germline V gives CDR1 MNHEY, CDR2 SVGAGI. CDR3 loop: CASSFHAGYSYEQYF. CDR3 nucleotide sequence: TGTGCCAGCAGCTTCCACGCAGGGTACTCCTACGAGCAGTACTTC.

A few counts support this clonotype. The chain uses TRBV28 and TRBJ1-2; D is uncertain. Between the trimmed V and J ends, which lost 5 bases and 7 bases, there was a span of 11 bases. The germline V gene has CDR1 MDHEN and CDR2 SYDVKM. The length of the CDR3 is 12 residues. Here the CDR3 reads CASSDELAGYTF. The CDR3 coding sequence is TGTGCCAGCAGTGATGAGCTCGCTGGCTACACCTTC.

The sample holds a few counts of this clonotype. V is TRBV28 and J is TRBJ1-5, with D possibly TRBD1 on 6 matching bases. CDR3 length equals 17 residues. The V and J ends lost 5 bases and 6 bases respectively, with 23 bases between them. The germline gives CDR1 MDHEN, CDR2 SYDVKM. CDR3: CASSPNQYRERSQPQHF. The CDR3, as DNA: TGTGCCAGCAGTCCAAACCAATACAGGGAAAGGAGTCAGCCCCAGCATTTT.

This clonotype appeared a few times. The chain uses TRBV4-1 and TRBJ1-1; D might be TRBD1 (5 bases). This CDR3 contains 16 residues. Germline V gives CDR1 MGHRA, CDR2 YSYEKL. The germline V and J ends were trimmed by 1 base and 5 bases, with 17 bases remaining between them. CDR3: CASSQVGPGKRTEAFF. The CDR3 DNA reads TGCGCCAGCAGCCAAGTGGGACCAGGGAAAAGGACTGAAGCTTTCTTT.

This clonotype has more than one count but fewer than ten. V and J are TRBV20-1 and TRBJ2-2; no firm D call. The V gene's germline CDR1 is DFQATT and CDR2 SNEGSKA (reference sequence). V lost 3 bases and J 0 bases, leaving 8 bases between the germline ends. The length of the CDR3 is 14 residues. In nucleotides, the CDR3 is TGCAGTGCTAGGGATAGGGCGAACACCGGGGAGCTGTTTTTT. Translated, it gives CSARDRANTGELFF.

The V and J genes are TRBV29-1 and TRBJ2-7; D tentatively reads TRBD1 or TRBD2 (5 bases each). The CDR3 has 13 residues. The V gene lost 4 bases and the J gene lost 4 bases, with 14 bases spanning the gap. From germline, CDR1 is SQVTM and CDR2 ANQGSEA. The CDR3 region has the DNA TGCAGCGTTGCGGGGCAGGGTGGATACGAGCAGTACTTC. Protein: CSVAGQGGYEQYF.

The chain has TRBV3-1 and TRBJ2-5, with D perhaps assigned TRBD1 or TRBD2 (5 bases each). The CDR3 is 14 amino acids. Germline V gene lookup returns CDR1 LGHDT and CDR2 YNNKEL (reference sequence). V lost 4 bases, J lost 2 bases, and 11 bases lay in between. CDR3 amino acids: CASSLPGRQETQYF. The CDR3 DNA sequence: TGTGCCAGCAGCCTTCCGGGACGGCAAGAGACCCAGTACTTC.

The chain employs TRBV18 and TRBJ1-1, with 8 bases identical to TRBD1. V was pared by 6 bases and J by 2 bases, with 5 bases of the junction left unmatched. Germline V gives CDR1 KGHSH, CDR2 LQKENI. The CDR3 loop spans 14 amino acids. The CDR3: CASSRDRKNTEAFF. As DNA, the CDR3 is TGTGCCAGCTCGCGGGACAGGAAAAACACTGAAGCTTTCTTT. Based on the CDR3 plus reference TRBV18 and TRBJ1-1, the full variable domain is NAGVMQNPRHLVRRRGQEARLRCSPMKGHSHVYWYRQLPEEGLKFMVYLQKENIIDESGMPKERFSAEFPKEGPSILRIQQVVRGDSAAYFCASSRDRKNTEAFFGQGTRLTVV.

This clonotype was observed a few times. Its ends do not fully match the called genes, so a read error is possible. V is TRBV3-1 and J is TRBJ2-2, with 7 bases identical to TRBD1. The germline V gene encodes CDR1 LGHDT and CDR2 YNNKEL (reference sequence). The CDR3 is made up of 17 amino acids. The DNA of the CDR3 is TGTGCCAGCAGCAAAGATGTAAGGGGGCGTAGCACCGGGGAGCTGTTTTTT. It specifies CASSKDVRGRSTGELFF. The full variable domain, its missing parts supplied by reference TRBV3-1 and TRBJ2-2, is DTAVSQTPKYLVTQMGNDKSIKCEQNLGHDTMYWYKQDSKKFLKIMFSYNNKELIINETVPNRFSPKSPDKAHLNLHINSLELGDSAVYFCASSKDVRGRSTGELFFGEGSRLTVL.

This clonotype was observed a handful of times. V and J are TRBV28 and TRBJ2-3, with TRBD2 identical over 8 bases. CDR1 and CDR2 (germline): MDHEN, SYDVKM. Trimming took 6 bases from V and 9 from J; bases not matched to a gene: 2. The CDR3 sequence is 11 residues long. CDR3 coding DNA: TGTGCCAGCAGCCGGGGGGGGACGCAGTATTTT. Protein product: CASSRGGTQYF.

This clonotype was seen at least ten times. V and J are TRBV18 and TRBJ1-3, with D maybe TRBD1 (5 bases). The germline V gene has CDR1 KGHSH and CDR2 LQKENI. This CDR3 is 17 amino acids long. Trimming stripped 3 bases from V and 0 bases from J, with 15 bases between. CDR3 DNA: TGTGCCAGCTCACCGATACCGGGACCTAGCTCTGGAAACACCATATATTTT. Translation gives CASSPIPGPSSGNTIYF.

V gene TRBV2 combines with J gene TRBJ2-4, with TRBD1 identical over 11 bases. The CDR3 totals 13 residues. J gave up 9 bases and V 11 bases, and 9 bases lay outside the gene matches. Germline V gene sequence: CDR1 SNHLY, CDR2 FYNNEI. The CDR3 region is CAGGQGAHSIQYF. The CDR3 DNA reads TGTGCCGGCGGACAGGGGGCGCACAGCATTCAGTACTTC.

This clonotype appeared a few times. The gene calls are TRBV7-9 and TRBJ2-1, with 9 bases that match TRBD1. This CDR3 is 15 amino acids long. CDR1 and CDR2 (germline): SEHNR, FQNEAQ (reference sequence). Trimming cost V 5 bases and J 1 base; bases outside gene matches: 3. The DNA of the CDR3 is TGTGCCAGCAGCGGGGGACAGGGATCCTACAATGAGCAGTTCTTC. This translates into CASSGGQGSYNEQFF.

The chain has TRBV13 and TRBJ1-1; TRBD1 is a possible D gene (5 bases). CDR3 length: 14 residues. Germline V lookup: CDR1 PRHDT, CDR2 FYEKMQ (reference sequence). V was cut by 5 bases and J by 6 bases, with 16 bases left in between. The CDR3, as DNA: TGTGCCAGCAGCCCAGAATCAGGGACGCCTGAAGCTTTCTTT. Residues: CASSPESGTPEAFF.

This clonotype showed up just a few times. V and J are TRBV28 and TRBJ2-5, with 11 bases identical to TRBD2. The V segment lost 4 bases and the J segment 7 bases; nucleotides outside the gene matches: 8. Looked up from germline, CDR1 is MDHEN and CDR2 is SYDVKM. There are 15 residues in the CDR3. The CDR3 region has the DNA TGTGCCAGCAGTTCGCTAGCGGGGGGCGCGGGGACCCAGTACTTC. Translated: CASSSLAGGAGTQYF.

The chain carries TRBV21-1 and TRBJ2-3; whether TRBD1, the table's D call, matches the DNA was not checked. TRBV21-1 is annotated as a pseudogene. The CDR3 is 18 amino acids. Here the CDR3 reads CASSKDGAVFARTDTQYF. CDR3 nucleotides: TGTGCCAGCAGCAAAGACGGGGCCGTCTTCGCCCGCACAGATACGCAGTATTTT.

The rearrangement joins TRBV7-9 to TRBJ2-1, with 8 bases matching TRBD2. The J segment lost 5 bases and the V segment lost 4 bases, leaving 4 bases of the junction unmatched. The length of the CDR3 is 14 residues. Germline assignment: CDR1 SEHNR and CDR2 FQNEAQ (reference sequence). The CDR3 nucleotides are TGTGCCAGCAGCTCAGCGGGGGCCCACAATGAGCAGTTCTTC. It specifies CASSSAGAHNEQFF.

This clonotype was recorded a few times. The chain carries TRBV19 and TRBJ1-5; 7 nucleotides align to TRBD1. Germline CDR1 is LNHDA and CDR2 is SQIVND (reference sequence). The J segment lost 7 bases and the V segment lost 2 bases, leaving 5 bases of the junction unmatched. The CDR3 extends over 14 amino acids. The DNA for the CDR3 is TGTGCCAGTAGTATATGGGACAGTAACCAGCCCCAGCATTTT. This gives the protein CASSIWDSNQPQHF.

Only a few counts were recorded for this clonotype. This chain connects TRBV11-2 to TRBJ1-2; perhaps TRBD1 as D (5 bases). The CDR3 is 16 residues long. Trimming took off 1 base at V and 0 bases at J, with 12 bases between the two ends. CDR1 is SGHAT, CDR2 FQNNGV, per germline. CDR3 DNA: TGTGCCAGCAGCTTAGGCAGGGACCTAGCTAACTATGGCTACACCTTC. Encoded protein: CASSLGRDLANYGYTF.

In DNA, the CDR3 is TGTGCCAGCAGTTCACTCAGCGGGGGGATCTACAATGAGCAGTTCTTC. This gives the protein CASSSLSGGIYNEQFF. The rearrangement joins TRBV6-5 to TRBJ2-1, with 9 bases that match TRBD2. The CDR3 totals 16 residues. Trimming removed 4 bases from V and 3 bases from J; junction bases left unmatched: 7. Germline CDR1 and CDR2: MNHEY and SVGAGI.

The rearrangement links TRBV27 to TRBJ1-1; 9 bases are shared with TRBD1. The ends lost 5 bases at V and 1 base at J; junction bases unmatched: 8. The germline V gene encodes CDR1 MNHEY and CDR2 SMNVEV (reference sequence). CDR3 length: 16 amino acids. The CDR3 protein is CASSLGQGFGNTEAFF. The DNA of the CDR3 is TGTGCCAGCAGTCTAGGACAGGGGTTTGGGAACACTGAAGCTTTCTTT.